This T cell receptor beta chain came from a study of T cell responses to AZD1222 COVID-19 vaccine. Findings and caveats of the study: Spike-specific TCR breadth and depth grew following two AZD1222 doses. Females outnumbered males among donors, who were mostly white British; clonal diversity was possibly underestimated. Seropositivity was recorded at baseline in only a handful of AZD1222 recipients. Nearly half of spike-specific TCRs reportedly target variant regions that are unmutated in the B.1.351 and B.1.1.7 variants.

Looked up from germline, CDR1 is MGHDK and CDR2 is SYGVNS. V lost 5 bases, J lost 0 bases, and 15 bases lay in between. CDR3 length: 16 amino acids. Clones were sequenced by immunoSEQ multiplex PCR, and TCRdb holds only the in-frame ones, with some missing. Altogether 150,000 or so clones are present, 91% being singletons, with the ten largest covering over 1.1%. About this clone: Its antigen is unidentified.

The receptor's source is an adult in good health. This specimen was peripheral blood, taken on day 0 of AZD1222 vaccination. The genes are TRBV25-1 and TRBJ2-3; a weak D match, TRBD2 (6 bases). For the CDR3, the DNA is TGTGCCAGCAGTCTCCTCCCCGGGGGTAGCACAGATACGCAGTATTTT. The encoded protein is CASSLLPGGSTDTQYF.